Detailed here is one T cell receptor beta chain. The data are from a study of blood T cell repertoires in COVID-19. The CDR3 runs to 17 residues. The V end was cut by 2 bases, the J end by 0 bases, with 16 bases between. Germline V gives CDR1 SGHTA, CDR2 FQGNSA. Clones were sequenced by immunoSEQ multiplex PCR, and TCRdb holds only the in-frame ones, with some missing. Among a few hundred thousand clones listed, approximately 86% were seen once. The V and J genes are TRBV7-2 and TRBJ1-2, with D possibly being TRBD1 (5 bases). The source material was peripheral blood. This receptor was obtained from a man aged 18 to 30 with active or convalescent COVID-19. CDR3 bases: TGTGCCAGCAGCTTACGTGGGTATGTGGGGCCTAACTATGGCTACACCTTC. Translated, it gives CASSLRGYVGPNYGYTF.